This T cell receptor (beta chain) was identified in a study of T cells after yellow fever vaccination. Background on the study: Fractions of low cell number were prepared using SMART-Seq v4 Ultra Low Input.

Trimming pared 5 bases from V and 1 base from J, leaving 9 bases between. This CDR3 contains 15 residues. TCRdb called the 5' RACE reads again in MiXCR, with one record for every CDR3 protein. This sample has roughly 310,000 distinct CDR3 sequences; 3.6% occur once, and the top ten carry 23%. This clonotype was recorded many times. The material was PBMCs, obtained on the day of the yellow fever booster vaccination. V and J are TRBV12-3 or TRBV12-4 and TRBJ2-6; D gene unclear. The clonotype comes from a man aged 18 to 29 who received the YFV17D yellow fever vaccine. The CDR3 nucleotides read TGTGCCAGCAGTCGAGCCAGTTCTGGGGCCAACGTCCTGACTTTC. Amino acids: CASSRASSGANVLTF.